A single sample gave rise to the 14 T cell receptor beta chains below, sequenced in a study of cytomegalovirus exposure and HLA in healthy donors. The PCR employed 60 Vbeta primers together with 13 Jbeta primers. Libraries were prepared by immunoSEQ multiplex PCR; TCRdb keeps only in-frame clonotypes and omits some of them. The repertoire holds 150,000 to 200,000 clones, 76% seen once, with approximately 3% in the top ten. The sample consisted of PBMCs. All receptors derive from a male donor in good health and CMV-seronegative.

V gene TRBV10-3 combines with J gene TRBJ1-1, with 9 bases matching TRBD1. V shed 11 bases and J 5 bases; nucleotides not matched to a gene: 15. The germline gives CDR1 ENHRY, CDR2 SYGVKD. The CDR3 length is 15 residues. The CDR3 region is CAVNAYPQGATEAFF. The CDR3 region has the DNA TGTGCCGTCAATGCCTACCCACAGGGGGCAACTGAAGCTTTCTTT.

J is TRBJ2-3 and V is TRBV7-9, with 7 bases matching TRBD1. The CDR3 sequence is 14 residues long. Germline V gene sequence: CDR1 SEHNR, CDR2 FQNEAQ (reference sequence). J gave up 3 bases and V 4 bases, and 4 bases lay outside the gene matches. CDR3 DNA: TGTGCCAGCAGCTCGAGCAGGGGGACAGATACGCAGTATTTT. Protein product: CASSSSRGTDTQYF.

This clone was seen only once. The chain has TRBV6-5 and TRBJ1-4; 10 bases map to TRBD1. J lost 6 bases, V lost 10 bases, and 5 bases had no gene match. CDR3 length: 13 residues. Germline V gives CDR1 MNHEY, CDR2 SVGAGI. CDR3: CATKGTGDEKLFF. Written as DNA, the CDR3 is TGTGCCACAAAAGGGACAGGGGATGAAAAACTGTTTTTT.

This clone was seen a few times. The chain carries TRBV2 and TRBJ1-1; 12 nucleotides line up with TRBD1. Germline CDR1 SNHLY, CDR2 FYNNEI. The CDR3 loop spans 14 amino acids. The junction had 7 bases not matched to a gene; V was cut back by 6 bases and J by 8 bases. The chain's CDR3 is CASRRDRGQGEAFF. DNA for the CDR3: TGTGCCAGCAGGAGGGACAGGGGGCAAGGAGAAGCTTTCTTT.

V usage is TRBV4-2 and J usage is TRBJ1-1, with D perhaps matching TRBD1 (5 bases). Trimming left V 3 bases short and J 10 bases short, with 9 bases between. CDR1 is LGHNA, CDR2 YNFKEQ, per germline. The CDR3 is made up of 11 amino acids. CDR3 bases: TGTGCCAGCAGCCAGACAGAGGTAGCTTTCTTT. The encoded protein is CASSQTEVAFF.

The V and J genes are TRBV7-9 and TRBJ1-6; maybe TRBD1 (6 bases). Trimming cost V 4 bases and J 0 bases, with 13 bases left between them. CDR1 is SEHNR and CDR2 is FQNEAQ in the germline V gene (reference sequence). CDR3 length: 17 residues. The CDR3 region has the DNA TGTGCCAGCAGCTGGGGGGGGGCTTTCTCCTATAATTCACCCCTCCACTTT. Amino acids: CASSWGGAFSYNSPLHF.

This clone was recorded a few times. V usage is TRBV7-2 and J usage is TRBJ1-6; the D is unclear. The V end was cut by 2 bases, the J end by 8 bases, with 10 bases between. The germline V gene encodes CDR1 SGHTA and CDR2 FQGNSA. CDR3 size: 14 residues. The CDR3: CASSLKAVDSPLHF. In DNA, the CDR3 is TGTGCCAGCAGCTTAAAAGCGGTTGATTCACCCCTCCACTTT. The whole variable domain, filled in from reference TRBV7-2 and TRBJ1-6, reads GAGVSQSPSNKVTEKGKDVELRCDPISGHTALYWYRQSLGQGLEFLIYFQGNSAPDKSGLPSDRFSAERTGGSVSTLTIQRTQQEDSAVYLCASSLKAVDSPLHFGNGTRLTVT.

V gene TRBV7-6 combines with J gene TRBJ2-1; 8 positions agree with TRBD2. The length of the CDR3 is 15 residues. Germline lookup yields CDR1 SGHVS and CDR2 FNYEAQ. The V segment lost 6 bases and the J segment 4 bases; nucleotides outside the gene matches: 8. CDR3 protein: CASRALAGGYNEQFF. CDR3 bases: TGTGCCAGCAGGGCCCTTGCGGGGGGATACAATGAGCAGTTCTTC.

The chain couples TRBV7-2 to TRBJ2-5, with TRBD1 matching 8 bases. Looked up from germline, CDR1 is SGHTA and CDR2 is FQGNSA. Trimming removed 5 bases from V and 4 bases from J; junction bases left unmatched: 9. The CDR3 runs 15 residues. The CDR3 DNA sequence: TGTGCCAGCAGCACGGGAACAGGGGGACGAGAGACCCAGTACTTC. As protein: CASSTGTGGRETQYF.

The rearrangement joins TRBV29-1 to TRBJ1-1, with D possibly matching TRBD1 (5 bases). This CDR3 has 13 residues. In germline, CDR1 is SQVTM, CDR2 ANQGSEA. Trimming took 4 bases from V and 1 from J, leaving 10 bases between them. The DNA of the CDR3 is TGCAGCGTTGTGCGGGGCACGAACACTGAAGCTTTCTTT. Translation: CSVVRGTNTEAFF. The full variable domain, in which reference TRBV29-1 and TRBJ1-1 provide the parts outside the CDR3, is SAVISQKPSRDICQRGTSLTIQCQVDSQVTMMFWYRQQPGQSLTLIATANQGSEATYESGFVIDKFPISRPNLTFSTLTVSNMSPEDSSIYLCSVVRGTNTEAFFGQGTRLTVV.

The genes are TRBV19 and TRBJ2-7, with a possible D match to TRBD1 (6 bases). The length of the CDR3 is 14 residues. Trimming took 3 bases from V and 3 from J, leaving 12 bases between them. Germline V gene lookup returns CDR1 LNHDA and CDR2 SQIVND (reference sequence). CDR3 nucleotide sequence: TGTGCCAGTAGTATGAGTGGGGGCTACTACGAGCAGTACTTC. This sequence encodes CASSMSGGYYEQYF.

This clone was counted only a few times. The genes are TRBV7-2 and TRBJ2-5, with 8 nucleotides matching TRBD2. The germline V gene encodes CDR1 SGHTA and CDR2 FQGNSA. J was trimmed by 6 bases and V by 6 bases; bases with no gene match: 6. The CDR3 spans 13 residues. The CDR3 here is CASRVAGSKTQYF. CDR3 bases: TGTGCCAGCAGGGTAGCGGGAAGTAAGACCCAGTACTTC.

CDR3 sequence (DNA): TGTGCCAGCAGCTCGGACAGTTCCTACGAGCAGTACTTC. Translated, it gives CASSSDSSYEQYF. The V and J genes are TRBV7-2 and TRBJ2-7, with a possible D match to TRBD1 (6 bases). V was trimmed by 4 bases and J by 1 base, leaving 8 bases between them. The CDR3 runs to 13 residues. Germline V lookup: CDR1 SGHTA, CDR2 FQGNSA.

The chain has TRBV4-2 and TRBJ2-2, with 10 bases that match TRBD2. Per the germline V gene, CDR1 is LGHNA and CDR2 is YNFKEQ. The CDR3 length is 16 residues. Trimming cost V 6 bases and J 3 bases; bases outside gene matches: 7. CDR3 DNA sequence: TGTGCCAGCAGGCTAGCGGGGGTGCAGGACACCGGGGAGCTGTTTTTT. Translating gives CASRLAGVQDTGELFF.